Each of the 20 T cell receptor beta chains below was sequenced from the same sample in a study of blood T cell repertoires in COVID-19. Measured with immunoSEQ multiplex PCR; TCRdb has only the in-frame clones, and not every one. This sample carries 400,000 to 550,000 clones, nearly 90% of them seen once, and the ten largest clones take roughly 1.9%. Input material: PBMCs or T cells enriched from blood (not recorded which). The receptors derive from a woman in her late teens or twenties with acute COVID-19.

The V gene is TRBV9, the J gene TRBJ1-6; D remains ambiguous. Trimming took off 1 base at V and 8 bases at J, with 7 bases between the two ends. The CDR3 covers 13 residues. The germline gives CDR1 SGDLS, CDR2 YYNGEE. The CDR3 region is CASSVSHHSPLHF. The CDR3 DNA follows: TGTGCCAGCAGCGTAAGCCACCATTCACCCCTCCACTTT.

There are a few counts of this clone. DNA of the CDR3: TGTGCCAGCGGATTAAAAGGGCGGACAGGGGAAGCTTTCTTT. This encodes CASGLKGRTGEAFF. The gene calls are TRBV27 and TRBJ1-1, with 8 bases aligning to TRBD1. Germline V gene lookup returns CDR1 MNHEY and CDR2 SMNVEV (reference sequence). The CDR3 consists of 14 residues. After removal of 8 bases from V and 8 bases from J, the junction contained 13 bases not matched to a gene.

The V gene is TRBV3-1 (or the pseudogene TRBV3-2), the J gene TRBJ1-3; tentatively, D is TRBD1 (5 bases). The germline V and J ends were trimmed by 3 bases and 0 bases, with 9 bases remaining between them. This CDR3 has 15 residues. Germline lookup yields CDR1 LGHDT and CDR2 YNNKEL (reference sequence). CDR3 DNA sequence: TGTGCCAGCAGCCAGCGACAGCGCTCTGGAAACACCATATATTTT. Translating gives CASSQRQRSGNTIYF.

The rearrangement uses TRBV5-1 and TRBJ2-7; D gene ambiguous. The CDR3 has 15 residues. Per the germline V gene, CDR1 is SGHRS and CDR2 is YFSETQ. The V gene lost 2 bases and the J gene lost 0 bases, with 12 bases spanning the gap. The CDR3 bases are TGCGCCAGCAGCTTAGGCCATAGGAGCTCCTACGAGCAGTACTTC. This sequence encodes CASSLGHRSSYEQYF. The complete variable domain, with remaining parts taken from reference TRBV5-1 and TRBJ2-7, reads KAGVTQTPRYLIKTRGQQVTLSCSPISGHRSVSWYQQTPGQGLQFLFEYFSETQRNKGNFPGRFSGRQFSNSRSEMNVSTLELGDSALYLCASSLGHRSSYEQYFGPGTRLTVT.

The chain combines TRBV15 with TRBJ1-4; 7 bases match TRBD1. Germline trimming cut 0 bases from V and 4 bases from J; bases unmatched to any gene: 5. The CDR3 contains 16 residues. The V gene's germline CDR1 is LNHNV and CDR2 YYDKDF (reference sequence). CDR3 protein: CATSRDRDRDNEKLFF. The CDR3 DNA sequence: TGTGCCACCAGCAGAGATCGGGACAGAGATAATGAAAAACTGTTTTTT.

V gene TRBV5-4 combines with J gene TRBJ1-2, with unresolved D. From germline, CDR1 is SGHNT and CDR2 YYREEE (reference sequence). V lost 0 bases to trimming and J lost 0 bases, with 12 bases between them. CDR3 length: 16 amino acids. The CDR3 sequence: CASSLGQELANYGYTF. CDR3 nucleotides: TGTGCCAGCAGCTTGGGGCAGGAACTAGCTAACTATGGCTACACCTTC.

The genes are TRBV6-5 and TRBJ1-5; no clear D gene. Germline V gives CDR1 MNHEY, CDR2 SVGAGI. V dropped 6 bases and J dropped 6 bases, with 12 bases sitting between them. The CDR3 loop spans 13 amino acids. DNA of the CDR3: TGTGCCAGCAGCCCCTCCTTTAGTCAGCCCCAGCATTTT. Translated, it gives CASSPSFSQPQHF.

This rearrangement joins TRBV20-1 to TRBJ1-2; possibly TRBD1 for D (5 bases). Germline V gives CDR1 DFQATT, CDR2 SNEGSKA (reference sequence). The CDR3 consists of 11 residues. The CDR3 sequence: CSAQDDYGYTF. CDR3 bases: TGCAGCGCACAGGATGACTATGGCTACACCTTC.

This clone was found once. The CDR3 bases are TGTGCCAGTAGCTTACAGGGGGAGGGCTATGGCTACACCTTC. This translates into CASSLQGEGYGYTF. This chain joins TRBV19 and TRBJ1-2; 8 bases line up with TRBD1. After removal of 6 bases from V and 4 bases from J, the junction contained 7 bases not matched to a gene. The germline V gene has CDR1 LNHDA and CDR2 SQIVND (reference sequence). The CDR3 sequence is 14 residues long. The complete variable domain, with remaining parts taken from reference TRBV19 and TRBJ1-2, reads DGGITQSPKYLFRKEGQNVTLSCEQNLNHDAMYWYRQDPGQGLRLIYYSQIVNDFQKGDIAEGYSVSREKKESFPLTVTSAQKNPTAFYLCASSLQGEGYGYTFGSGTRLTVV.

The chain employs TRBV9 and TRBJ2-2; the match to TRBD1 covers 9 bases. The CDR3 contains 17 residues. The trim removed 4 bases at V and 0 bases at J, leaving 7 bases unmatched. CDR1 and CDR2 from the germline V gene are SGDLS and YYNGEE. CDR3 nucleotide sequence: TGTGCCAGCAGCACGGGACAGGGCTTCGCGAACACCGGGGAGCTGTTTTTT. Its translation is CASSTGQGFANTGELFF.

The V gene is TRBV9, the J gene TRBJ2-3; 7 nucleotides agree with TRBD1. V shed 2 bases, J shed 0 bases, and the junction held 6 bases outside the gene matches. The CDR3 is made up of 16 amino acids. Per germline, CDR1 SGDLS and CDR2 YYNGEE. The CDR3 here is CASSVDRDTSTDTQYF. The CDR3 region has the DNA TGTGCCAGCAGCGTCGACAGGGACACTAGCACAGATACGCAGTATTTT.

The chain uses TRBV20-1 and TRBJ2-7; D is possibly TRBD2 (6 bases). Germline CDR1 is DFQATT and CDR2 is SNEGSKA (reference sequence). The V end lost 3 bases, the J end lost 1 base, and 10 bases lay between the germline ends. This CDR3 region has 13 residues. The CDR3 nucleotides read TGCAGTGCTAGTAGCGGCAATTCCTACGAGCAGTACTTC. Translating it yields CSASSGNSYEQYF.

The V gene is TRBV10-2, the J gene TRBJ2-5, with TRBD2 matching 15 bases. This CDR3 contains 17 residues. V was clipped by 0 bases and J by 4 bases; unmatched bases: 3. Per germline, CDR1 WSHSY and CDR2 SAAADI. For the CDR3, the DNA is TGCGCCAGCAGTGAGTCACGGACTAGCGGGAGGGTAGAGACCCAGTACTTC. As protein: CASSESRTSGRVETQYF.

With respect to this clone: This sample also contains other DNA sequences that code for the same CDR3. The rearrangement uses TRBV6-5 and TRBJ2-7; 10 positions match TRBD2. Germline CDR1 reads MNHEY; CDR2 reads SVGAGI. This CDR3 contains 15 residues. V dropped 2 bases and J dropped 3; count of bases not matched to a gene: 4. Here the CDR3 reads CASSYGSSGSYEQYF. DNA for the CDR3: TGTGCCAGCAGTTACGGTTCTAGCGGGAGCTACGAGCAGTACTTC.

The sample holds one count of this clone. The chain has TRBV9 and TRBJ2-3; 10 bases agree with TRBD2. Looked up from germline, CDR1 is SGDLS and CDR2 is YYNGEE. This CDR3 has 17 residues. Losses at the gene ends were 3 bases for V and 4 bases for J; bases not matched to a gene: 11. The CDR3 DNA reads TGTGCCAGCAGCGCCAACATAGCGGGAGGAGAGGCAGATACGCAGTATTTT. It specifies CASSANIAGGEADTQYF.

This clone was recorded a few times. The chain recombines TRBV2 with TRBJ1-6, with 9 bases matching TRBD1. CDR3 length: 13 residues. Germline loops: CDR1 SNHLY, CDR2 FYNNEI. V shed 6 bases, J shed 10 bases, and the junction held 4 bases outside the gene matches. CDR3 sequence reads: CASRGQGISPLHF. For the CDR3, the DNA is TGTGCCAGCAGGGGACAGGGCATCTCACCCCTCCACTTT.

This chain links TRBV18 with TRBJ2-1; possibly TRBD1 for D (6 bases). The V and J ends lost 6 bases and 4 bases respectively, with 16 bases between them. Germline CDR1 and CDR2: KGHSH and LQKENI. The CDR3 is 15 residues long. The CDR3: CASSPGHTSYNEQFF. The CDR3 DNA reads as TGTGCCAGCTCCCCGGGACACACTTCATACAATGAGCAGTTCTTC.

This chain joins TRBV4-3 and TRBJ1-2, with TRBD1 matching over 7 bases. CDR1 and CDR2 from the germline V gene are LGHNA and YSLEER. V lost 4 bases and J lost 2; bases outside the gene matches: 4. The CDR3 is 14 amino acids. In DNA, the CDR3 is TGCGCCAGCAGCCGCGAGGGGGCCAACTATGGCTACACCTTC. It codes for CASSREGANYGYTF.

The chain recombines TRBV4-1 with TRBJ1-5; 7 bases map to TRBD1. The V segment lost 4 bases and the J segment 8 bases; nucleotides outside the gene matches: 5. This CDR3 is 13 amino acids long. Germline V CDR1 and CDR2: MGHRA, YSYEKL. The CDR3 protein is CASSPTGLEPQHF. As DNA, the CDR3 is TGCGCCAGCAGCCCGACAGGGCTAGAGCCCCAGCATTTT.

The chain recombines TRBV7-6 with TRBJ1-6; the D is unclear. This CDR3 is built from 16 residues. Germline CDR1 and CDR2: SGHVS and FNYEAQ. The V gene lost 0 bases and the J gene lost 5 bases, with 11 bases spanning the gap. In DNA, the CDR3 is TGTGCCAGCAGCTTAGCCTTCAACCGCGATAATTCACCCCTCCACTTT. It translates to CASSLAFNRDNSPLHF.